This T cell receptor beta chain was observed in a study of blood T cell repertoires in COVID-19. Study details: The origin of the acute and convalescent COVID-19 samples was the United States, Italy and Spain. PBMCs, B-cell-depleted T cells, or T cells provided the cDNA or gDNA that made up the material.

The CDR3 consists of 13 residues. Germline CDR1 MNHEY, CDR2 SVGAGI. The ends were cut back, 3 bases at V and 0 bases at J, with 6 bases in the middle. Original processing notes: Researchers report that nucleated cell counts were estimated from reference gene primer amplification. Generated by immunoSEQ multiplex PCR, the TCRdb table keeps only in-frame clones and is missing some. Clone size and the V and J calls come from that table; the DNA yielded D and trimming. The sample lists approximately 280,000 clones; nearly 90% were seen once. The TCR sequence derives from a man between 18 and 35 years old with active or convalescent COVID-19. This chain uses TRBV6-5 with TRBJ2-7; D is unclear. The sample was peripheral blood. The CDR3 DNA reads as TGTGCCAGCAGTTATCAGGCCTCCTACGAGCAGTACTTC. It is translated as CASSYQASYEQYF.